A selection of T cell receptor beta chains follows, all from one sample in a study of molecular identifiers for immune sequencing clone quantification. Each CDR3 protein is one row after TCRdb ran MiXCR on the PCR reads. The profile shows 490,000 or so distinct CDR3 sequences, roughly 23% of them singletons. Material for sequencing was naive CD8+ T cells from blood, with Jurkat cell RNA spiked in. These receptors were collected from a human donor in good health. Some libraries in this study had Jurkat cell RNA spiked in. CDR3s include the opening cysteine and the closing phenylalanine or tryptophan. A D gene is named only where the DNA matches it firmly. The listing skips clone size in some rows; elsewhere it reads once, few, many or a size class.

V	D	J	size	DNA	CDR3
TRBV7-9	-	TRBJ2-5	many	TGTGCCAGCAGCCCACAGGCGCAAGAGACCCAGTACTTC	CASSPQAQETQYF
TRBV27	TRBD2	TRBJ2-7	-	TGTGCCAGCAGTTATGCGGGAGGGACTCCCTGCTTC	CASSYAGGTPCF
TRBV7-6	-	TRBJ2-2	-	TGTGCCAGCAGCTCCCCGATGGCCATGAACACCGGGGAGCTGTTTTTT	CASSSPMAMNTGELFF
TRBV29-1	TRBD2	TRBJ2-3	many	TGCAGCGTTGAGGATGTTAGCGGGAGCACAGATACGCAGTATTTT	CSVEDVSGSTDTQYF
TRBV7-9	TRBD2	TRBJ2-3	-	TGTGCCAGCAGCTCCGAGCGGGGGGTCACAGATACGCAGTATTTT	CASSSERGVTDTQYF
TRBV27	-	TRBJ1-1	many	TGTGCCAGCAGTTCGTCGGGACCTCCAACCGCTGAAGCTTTCTTT	CASSSSGPPTAEAFF
TRBV7-9	-	TRBJ2-5	-	TGTGCCAGCAGCTCTCCCCCCCCGGGTCGACAAGAGACCCAGTACTTC	CASSSPPPGRQETQYF
TRBV2	TRBD1	TRBJ2-2	many	TGTGCCAGCAGTGAAGACAGGGGACGTACGAACACCGGGGAGCTGTTTTTT	CASSEDRGRTNTGELFF
TRBV11-2	-	TRBJ2-7	-	TGTGCCAGCAGCTTAGGGACAGTACCCGTAGAGCAGTACTTC	CASSLGTVPVEQYF
TRBV19	-	TRBJ2-7	-	TGTGCCAGTAGTATGGGCGGGGTGACCTACGAGCAGTACTTC	CASSMGGVTYEQYF
TRBV5-6	-	TRBJ2-3	-	TGTGCCAGCAGCTCCCTCACCACCACAGATACGCAGTATTTT	CASSSLTTTDTQYF
TRBV28	-	TRBJ2-7	few	TGTGCCAGCGGCCGGGATCCCCCCTACGAGCAGTACTTC	CASGRDPPYEQYF
TRBV4-3	-	TRBJ1-3	-	TGCGCCAGCAGCCAAGATAGAAACAGTAACTCTGGAAACACCATATATTTT	CASSQDRNSNSGNTIYF
TRBV19	TRBD2	TRBJ2-2	few	TGTGCCAGTACCACCCTCGGGACTAGCGGGAGGCTCGGGGAGCTGTTTTTT	CASTTLGTSGRLGELFF
TRBV6-1	-	TRBJ2-2	-	TGTGCCGGCAGCCAGACGGATTCCAACACCGGGGGGCTGTTTTTT	CAGSQTDSNTGGLFF
TRBV7-2	-	TRBJ2-6	many	TGTGCCAGCAGCCTCCCGGTGGCGTACCTAAACGCTGGGGCCAACGTCCTGACTTTC	CASSLPVAYLNAGANVLTF
TRBV9	-	TRBJ1-2	few	TGTGCCAGCAGCCCGCCTTTATTTAACTATGGCTACACCTTC	CASSPPLFNYGYTF
TRBV10-3	-	TRBJ2-1	-	TGTGCCATCAGCTACAGGGGAGGGGATGAGCAGTTCTTC	CAISYRGGDEQFF
TRBV6-1	-	TRBJ2-1	-	TGTGCCAGCAGTGAGTCAGGTTCAGGGGAGTTCTTC	CASSESGSGEFF
TRBV2	TRBD2	TRBJ2-2	few	TGTGCCGGCAGTGACCCTAGCGGGAGGGCCGGGGAGCTGTTTTTT	CAGSDPSGRAGELFF
TRBV24-1	-	TRBJ2-1	many	TGTGCCACCAGTGACCCCCTTGGATATGAGCAGTTCTTC	CATSDPLGYEQFF
TRBV3-1	TRBD2	TRBJ2-2	-	TGTGCCAGCAGCCTCGGACTAGCGCCGAACACCGGGGAGCTGTTTTTT	CASSLGLAPNTGELFF
TRBV9	-	TRBJ1-5	few	TGTGCCAGCAGCGTAGGAGCCGAGGGACAGCCCCAGCATTTT	CASSVGAEGQPQHF
TRBV25-1	-	TRBJ1-4	many	TGTGCCAGCAGTGAGCCGCAGGTCGAAAAACTGTTTTTT	CASSEPQVEKLFF
TRBV7-9	TRBD1	TRBJ2-2	few	TGTGCCAGCAGTGGACAGGGTGTCACCGGGGAGCTGTTTTTT	CASSGQGVTGELFF
TRBV27	TRBD2	TRBJ2-7	-	TGTGCCAGCAGTTCGTTGACTAGCGGGGGGTCGTCCTACGAGCAGTACTTC	CASSSLTSGGSSYEQYF
TRBV24-1	TRBD2	TRBJ2-1	few	TGTGCCACCAGTTCTAGGGCTAGCGGAAACAATGAGCAGTTCTTC	CATSSRASGNNEQFF
TRBV9	-	TRBJ1-3	once	TGTGCCAGCAGCGTAGCTGGCTCTGGAAACATCATATATTTT	CASSVAGSGNIIYF
TRBV15	-	TRBJ2-7	few	TGTGCCACCAGCCCATTCCCGGGACCCAGCTCCTACGAGCAGTACTTC	CATSPFPGPSSYEQYF
TRBV27	-	TRBJ2-2	many	TGTGCCAGCAGTTTGTCCAGGGAGGCCGGGGAGCTGTTTTTT	CASSLSREAGELFF
TRBV27	-	TRBJ2-7	-	TGTGCCAGCAGTTTATCAGCACAGACCTTCTACGAGCAGTACTTC	CASSLSAQTFYEQYF
TRBV6-2/TRBV6-3	TRBD1	TRBJ1-5	many	TGTGCCAGCAGTACAGGGACAGCCTATAGCAATCAGCCCCAGCATTTT	CASSTGTAYSNQPQHF
TRBV7-9	-	TRBJ1-4	many	TGTGCCAGCAGCTTAGGCGGGATTAAGGAAAAACTGTTTTTT	CASSLGGIKEKLFF
TRBV28	TRBD1	TRBJ2-7	-	TGTGCCAGCAGTTTACAGGGACAGGGTAACAACGAGCAGTACTTC	CASSLQGQGNNEQYF
TRBV6-5	-	TRBJ2-3	-	TGTGCCAGCAGTTACTCTCCCCAGGCTAGCGCTGGCACAGATACGCAGTATTTT	CASSYSPQASAGTDTQYF
TRBV4-3	-	TRBJ1-2	-	TGCGCCGGCAGCCAAGATTTCAGGCCGGGTCACTATGGCTACACCTTC	CAGSQDFRPGHYGYTF
TRBV23-1	TRBD1	TRBJ2-3	few	TGCGCCAGCAGCCGAACGAGACAGGGGGGCACAGATACGCAGTATTTT	CASSRTRQGGTDTQYF
TRBV19	TRBD1	TRBJ2-1	few	TGTGCCAGTAGTCTAGGACAGGGGCGCGGGAATGAGCAGTTCTTC	CASSLGQGRGNEQFF
TRBV5-3	-	TRBJ2-7	once	TGTGCCAGCAGCTTGTACGAGGAGATGCCCTACGAGCAGTACTTC	CASSLYEEMPYEQYF
TRBV4-1	TRBD1	TRBJ2-1	few	TGCGCCAGCAGCCAATATACAGGGGGAACCTACAATGAGCAGTTCTTC	CASSQYTGGTYNEQFF
TRBV3-1	-	TRBJ2-3	few	TGTGCCAGCAGCCAAGATCTGGCCCAACCGACGACAGATACGCAGTATTTT	CASSQDLAQPTTDTQYF
TRBV7-2	-	TRBJ2-1	few	TGTGCCAGCAGCGAGCCCCACTACAATGAGCAGTTCTTC	CASSEPHYNEQFF
TRBV6-6	-	TRBJ1-3	few	TGTGCCAGCAGAAGCGGTCCCCCGACGGAAACTACTCTGGAAATCACCATATATTTT	CASRSGPPTETTLEITIYF
TRBV7-9	-	TRBJ2-3	many	TGTGCCAGCAGCTTAGAGGGTCGGCGGGCAGATACGCAGTATTTT	CASSLEGRRADTQYF
TRBV30	-	TRBJ1-1	-	TGTGCCTGGAGTGTTTTGGGATACACTGAAGCTTTCTTT	CAWSVLGYTEAFF
TRBV5-1	TRBD2	TRBJ2-1	many	TGCGCCAGCACCCCCCCGACTAGCGGGTCCCCCTCCTACAATGAGCAGTTCTTC	CASTPPTSGSPSYNEQFF
TRBV4-1	-	TRBJ1-3	many	TGCGCCAGCAGCCAAGATATTGGCAACACCATATATTTT	CASSQDIGNTIYF
TRBV27	-	TRBJ2-2	-	TGTGCCAGCAGTTCCCCGGGATCGGGACGGGAGCTGTTTTTT	CASSSPGSGRELFF
TRBV29-1	-	TRBJ2-7	-	TGCAGCGTTGTGGGGGGTGGGGGCTCATCTAGGTACGAGCAGTACTTC	CSVVGGGGSSRYEQYF
TRBV5-4	TRBD1	TRBJ2-5	-	TGTGCCAGCAGCTTCACCGGGACAGCCCAAGAGACCCAGTACTTC	CASSFTGTAQETQYF
TRBV5-3	-	TRBJ2-5	-	TGTGCCAGCAGCCCCGGGACACCTAAAGAGACCCAGTACTTC	CASSPGTPKETQYF
TRBV7-9	-	TRBJ1-5	many	TGTGCCAGCAGCTCCTCCACTACACCCAATCAGCCCCAGCATTTT	CASSSSTTPNQPQHF
TRBV7-9	-	TRBJ2-1	-	TGTGCCAGCAGACACAGGCTAAGCTCCTACAATGAGCAGTTCTTC	CASRHRLSSYNEQFF
TRBV29-1	TRBD2	TRBJ2-1	many	TGCAGCGGAGGACTAGCCTACAATGAGCAGTTCTTC	CSGGLAYNEQFF
TRBV30	-	TRBJ2-2	-	TGTGCCTGGAGTGGTGGGCCGAACACCGGGGAGCTGTCTTTT	CAWSGGPNTGELSF
TRBV2	TRBD1	TRBJ1-1	-	TGTGCCAGCAGTGACCTCCAGGGGGCGAGGACTGAAGCTCTCTTT	CASSDLQGARTEALF
TRBV3-1	TRBD1	TRBJ2-5	many	TGTGCCAGCAGCCCCAAGCTCGCGACAGGGACGGAGACCCAGTACTTC	CASSPKLATGTETQYF
TRBV7-9	TRBD1	TRBJ1-1	once	TGTGCCAGCAGCCTGGGGAACAGGGGGGTCGGGACTGAAGCTTTCTTT	CASSLGNRGVGTEAFF